This TCR beta chain is from a study of blood T cell repertoires in COVID-19. Study details: T cells, B-cell-depleted T cells, or PBMCs supplied cDNA or gDNA.

Participants' reported clinical history set cohort assignment. Cohort 3 donors were reported recovered after two negative PCRs, clearance, or symptom resolution. Methods used by the authors: Amplification from reference gene primers served as the basis for estimated nucleated cell counts. Only in-frame clones appear in the TCRdb table, and some are missing; sequencing was by immunoSEQ multiplex PCR. For V, J and clone size, that table is used; D and trimming come from the DNA. This table has about 240,000 clones, roughly 90% appearing once. The CDR3 is made up of 16 amino acids. The germline CDR1 and CDR2 sequences are MNHEY and SVGEGT. V gave up 5 bases and J gave up 0 bases, with 14 bases separating them.

Sequencing used PBMCs or T cells enriched from blood (not recorded which). The receptor comes from a woman under 40 who had recovered from COVID-19. The chain couples TRBV6-2 or TRBV6-3 to TRBJ1-5, with D hard to call. The CDR3 loop reads CASSDGLTNSNQPQHF. CDR3 sequence (DNA): TGTGCCAGCAGTGATGGACTGACTAATAGCAATCAGCCCCAGCATTTT.